Here is one T cell receptor beta chain with its context. Those who participated ranged in age from 18 to 89 years and resided in about two dozen US areas. The repertoire was sequenced with immunoSEQ multiplex PCR; TCRdb's copy has only in-frame clones and lacks some. The profile shows fewer than 250,000 clones, 65% to 85% of them singletons. The entry originates in a study of blood T cell repertoires in COVID-19. Study at large: The cDNA or gDNA used as material had been derived from T cells, B-cell-depleted T cells, or PBMCs.

Trimming took 5 bases from V and 7 from J, leaving 13 bases between them. The CDR3 runs 14 residues. CDR1 and CDR2 (germline): SGHKS, YYEKEE (reference sequence). The TCR originated in a woman younger than 45 who had been exposed to COVID-19. Specimen: PBMCs or T cells enriched from blood (not recorded which). This chain connects TRBV5-5 to TRBJ1-6, with a weak D call TRBD1 (6 bases). This CDR3 reads CASSRTETNSPLHF. DNA of the CDR3: TGTGCCAGCAGTCGGACAGAGACAAATTCACCCCTCCACTTT.